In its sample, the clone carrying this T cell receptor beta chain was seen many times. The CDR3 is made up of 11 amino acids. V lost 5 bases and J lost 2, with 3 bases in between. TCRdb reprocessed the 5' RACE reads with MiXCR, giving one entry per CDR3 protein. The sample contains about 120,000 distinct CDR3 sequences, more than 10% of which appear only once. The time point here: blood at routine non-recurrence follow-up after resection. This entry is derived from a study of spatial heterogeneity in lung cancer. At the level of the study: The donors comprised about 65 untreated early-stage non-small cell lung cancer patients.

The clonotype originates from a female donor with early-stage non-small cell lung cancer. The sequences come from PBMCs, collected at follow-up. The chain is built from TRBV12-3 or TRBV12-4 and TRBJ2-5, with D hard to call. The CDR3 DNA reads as TGTGCCAGCAGTGTACAAGAGACCCAGTACTTC. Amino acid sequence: CASSVQETQYF.